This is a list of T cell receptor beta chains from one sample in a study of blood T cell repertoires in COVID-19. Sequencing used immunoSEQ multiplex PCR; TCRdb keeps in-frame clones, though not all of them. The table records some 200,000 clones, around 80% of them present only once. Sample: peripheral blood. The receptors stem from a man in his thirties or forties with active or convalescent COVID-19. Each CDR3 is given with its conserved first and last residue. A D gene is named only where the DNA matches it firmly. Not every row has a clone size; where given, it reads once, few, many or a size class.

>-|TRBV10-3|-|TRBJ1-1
CAISGSQGFTEAFF
TGTGCCATCAGTGGTTCCCAGGGTTTTACTGAAGCTTTCTTT
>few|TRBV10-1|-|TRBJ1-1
CASSVGGRGTEAFF
TGCGCCAGCAGTGTAGGGGGTCGAGGGACTGAAGCTTTCTTT
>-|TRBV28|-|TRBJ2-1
CASRRGSLLYEQFF
TGTGCCAGCAGGCGGGGTAGCCTTTTGTATGAGCAGTTCTTC
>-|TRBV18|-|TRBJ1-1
CASSPPGPRTEAFF
TGTGCCAGCTCACCACCTGGGCCACGCACTGAAGCTTTCTTT
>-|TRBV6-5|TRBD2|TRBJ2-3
CASSSLLAGGADTQYF
TGTGCCAGCAGTTCGTTACTAGCGGGGGGTGCAGATACGCAGTATTTT
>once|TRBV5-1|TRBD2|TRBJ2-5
CASSLAGLAGGTIKETQYF
TGCGCCAGCAGCTTGGCCGGGCTAGCGGGAGGAACCATTAAAGAGACCCAGTACTTC
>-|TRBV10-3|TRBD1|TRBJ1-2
CAISDLKTGSANYGYTF
TGTGCCATCAGTGACTTAAAGACAGGGTCAGCTAACTATGGCTACACCTTC
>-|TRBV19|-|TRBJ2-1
CASSIVSGVSPLYNEQFF
TGTGCCAGTAGTATCGTCTCCGGGGTGAGTCCTCTCTACAATGAGCAGTTCTTC
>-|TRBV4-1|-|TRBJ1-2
CASSPHERDGYTF
TGCGCCAGCAGCCCTCACGAGAGGGATGGCTACACCTTC
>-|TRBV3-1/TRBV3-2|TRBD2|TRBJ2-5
CASYPSGGAQETQYF
TGTGCCAGCTACCCTAGCGGGGGGGCCCAAGAGACCCAGTACTTC